The T cell receptor beta chain described here comes from a study of blood T cell repertoires in COVID-19. At the level of the study: In each case, the material was cDNA or gDNA derived from T cells, B-cell-depleted T cells, or PBMCs.

This CDR3 is 15 amino acids long. The junction had 7 bases not matched to a gene; V was cut back by 5 bases and J by 3 bases. Germline-derived CDR1 and CDR2 are SGHTA and FQGNSA. Sequenced by immunoSEQ multiplex PCR; TCRdb stores in-frame clones only, minus some. The sample lists more than 85,000 clones; around 76% were seen once. This TCR was recovered from a woman between 65 and 79 years old with acute or convalescent COVID-19. The chain is built from TRBV7-2 and TRBJ1-5; 7 bases are shared with TRBD1. The specimen sequenced was peripheral blood. Here the CDR3 DNA reads TGTGCCAGCAGCAAGGACAGGCTAGACAATCAGCCCCAGCATTTT. As protein: CASSKDRLDNQPQHF.